This TCR beta chain emerged from a study of technical replicates of blood from several donors. Sequenced by immunoSEQ multiplex PCR; TCRdb stores in-frame clones only, minus some. The sample has approximately 74,000 clones; approximately 88% are singletons. From germline, CDR1 is LNHDA and CDR2 SQIVND (reference sequence). The CDR3 runs 13 residues. V was clipped by 0 bases and J by 6 bases, with 6 bases between them. Sequenced material: PBMCs. V and J are TRBV19 and TRBJ1-5; D not resolved. This TCR came from a human donor in good health. Some clones in this sample may be carry-over from other donors' samples. CDR3 in amino acids: CASSIEAPQPQHF. The CDR3 nucleotides read TGTGCCAGTAGTATAGAAGCCCCTCAGCCCCAGCATTTT. The full variable domain, its missing parts supplied by reference TRBV19 and TRBJ1-5, is DGGITQSPKYLFRKEGQNVTLSCEQNLNHDAMYWYRQDPGQGLRLIYYSQIVNDFQKGDIAEGYSVSREKKESFPLTVTSAQKNPTAFYLCASSIEAPQPQHFGDGTRLSIL.